This entry concerns a single T cell receptor (beta chain). The target antigen is unknown. The germline gene is not matched at one end of the junction; a read error may be the cause. The treatment is: approximately nine-day PBMC culture with coronavirus spike peptide pools or control peptides (ViraFEST assay). Sequencing of DNA taken from cultured CD4+ T cells relied on the Oncomine TCR Beta short-read assay. TCRdb redid the calling of the PCR reads with MiXCR, one entry per CDR3 protein. This table holds about 7,800 distinct CDR3 sequences, less than 75% found once. The data are from a study of vaccination and CD4 T cells after COVID-19. Study context: Median time from second vaccine dose to sampling was roughly 76 days (14 to 241).

Germline V gives CDR1 LNHDA, CDR2 SQIVND (reference sequence). The CDR3 runs to 15 residues. The sample consisted of CD4+ T cells from blood, cultured in vitro. This clonotype was obtained from a human donor who had recovered from COVID-19. The chain combines TRBV19 with TRBJ1-2; 11 bases match TRBD1. The DNA for the CDR3 is TGTGCCAGTAGAGACGGGACAGGGGGAATCTATAGCTACACCTTC. Amino acid sequence: CASRDGTGGIYSYTF.